Listed below are T cell receptor beta chains from one sample, sequenced in a study of blood T cell repertoires in COVID-19. Only in-frame clones appear in the TCRdb table, and some are missing; sequencing was by immunoSEQ multiplex PCR. The sample lists under 250,000 clones; over 70% were seen once. The sample consisted of peripheral blood. All receptors derive from a man aged 35 to 55 with acute or convalescent COVID-19. Both conserved end residues are part of each CDR3. Fields, in order: J gene, clone size, V gene, D gene, CDR3 DNA, CDR3 protein. The D gene is left open where the match is weak. Clone size is stated in some rows and not others, as once, few, many or a class when expanded.

TRBJ2-5	once	TRBV6-5	TRBD1	TGTGCCAGCAGCCGGACAGGGGGGTGGGGGACCCAGTACTTC	CASSRTGGWGTQYF
TRBJ2-3	-	TRBV29-1	TRBD1	TGCAGCCATCCCGGGACAGGTGCCGATACGCAGTATTTT	CSHPGTGADTQYF
TRBJ2-5	-	TRBV9	TRBD2	TGTGCCAGCAGCGTAGCCCCGCTGCCTAGCGGGACCCAAGAGACCCAGTACTTC	CASSVAPLPSGTQETQYF
TRBJ2-1	few	TRBV6-5	-	TGTGCCAGCAGTAAGACAGGATACAATGAGCAGTTCTTC	CASSKTGYNEQFF
TRBJ2-2	-	TRBV7-3	-	TGTGCCAGCAGCTGGAGGGGTACCGGGGAGCTGTTTTTT	CASSWRGTGELFF
TRBJ1-3	-	TRBV12-3/TRBV12-4	-	TGTGCCAGCACTCCGGACGGCGCGGGCACCATATATTTT	CASTPDGAGTIYF
TRBJ2-3	once	TRBV15	TRBD2	TGTGCCACCAGCGCAGGGACTAGCGGGAGAGCAGATACGCAGTATTTT	CATSAGTSGRADTQYF
TRBJ2-1	-	TRBV18	-	TGTGCCAGCTCACCCCTCCAGGGGCTCGACAATGAGCAGTTCTTC	CASSPLQGLDNEQFF
TRBJ2-5	-	TRBV18	TRBD1	TGTGCCAGCTCACTGGGACAGGAGGCAGGAGAGACCCAGTACTTC	CASSLGQEAGETQYF
TRBJ2-2	few	TRBV27	-	TGTGCCAGCAGTTCTCACGGGTTAGGCGGGGAGCTGTTTTTT	CASSSHGLGGELFF
TRBJ1-1	-	TRBV19	TRBD1	TGTGCCAGTAGTCTCAGGACAGGTTCGAACACTGAAGCTTTCTTT	CASSLRTGSNTEAFF
TRBJ1-1	-	TRBV29-1	-	TGCAGCGTTGAATTTTCAGGGCGGGCTTTCTTT	CSVEFSGRAFF
TRBJ2-7	-	TRBV27	TRBD2	TGTGCCAGCGGGTTGGGACTAGCAGTCTACGAGCAGTACTTC	CASGLGLAVYEQYF
TRBJ1-3	-	TRBV9	-	TGTGCCAGCAGCGCTGTAGGGGGGGCAACTGGAAACACCATATATTTT	CASSAVGGATGNTIYF
TRBJ1-4	-	TRBV7-9	-	TGTGCCAGCAGCTTAGCAGGAGGGGTTAATGAAAAACTGTTTTTT	CASSLAGGVNEKLFF
TRBJ2-3	-	TRBV11-3	TRBD1	TGTGCCAGCAGCGGATACAGGGGTGGAGGTGCAGATACGCAGTATTTT	CASSGYRGGGADTQYF
TRBJ2-2	-	TRBV7-6	-	TGTGCCAGCAGCTTAGGACAGTACACCGGGGAGCTGTTTTTT	CASSLGQYTGELFF
TRBJ2-1	-	TRBV3-1/TRBV3-2	-	TGTGCCAGCAGCCAAGATACTCGCGGCTCCTACAATGAGCAGTTCTTC	CASSQDTRGSYNEQFF
TRBJ2-4	-	TRBV7-9	TRBD1	TGTGCCAGCAGCTCTCTACAGGGGGCGAGTTCGGACTTC	CASSSLQGASSDF
TRBJ2-3	-	TRBV19	TRBD2	TGTGCCAGTAGTCGAATAGCGGGAGGAAGGGGTAGGACAGATACGCAGTATTTT	CASSRIAGGRGRTDTQYF
TRBJ1-5	few	TRBV19	-	TGTGCCAGTAGAACTCGCGGGGACTCCAGCAATCAGCCCCAGCATTTT	CASRTRGDSSNQPQHF
TRBJ1-2	-	TRBV12-3/TRBV12-4	-	TGTGCCAGCAGCCCGGACAGCAACTATGGCTACACCTTC	CASSPDSNYGYTF
TRBJ2-1	-	TRBV10-2	TRBD2	TGCGCCAGCAGTGCAACCACTAGCGGGAGTCTGTTCTTC	CASSATTSGSLFF
TRBJ2-7	-	TRBV7-9	-	TGTGCCAGCAGCCAAATTCCCAGCGGACTACTCTACGAGCAGTACTTC	CASSQIPSGLLYEQYF
TRBJ1-3	-	TRBV6-1	-	TGTGCCAGCAGTGACAGGCAAGAACCGGGAAACACCATATATTTT	CASSDRQEPGNTIYF
TRBJ1-5	-	TRBV15	TRBD1	TGTGCCACCAGCGGGGGACAGGGCAGTCAGCCCCAGCATTTT	CATSGGQGSQPQHF
TRBJ1-6	once	TRBV7-2	-	TGTGCCAGCAGCTCAGCCGGAGGGGTAAATAATTCACCCCTCCACTTT	CASSSAGGVNNSPLHF
TRBJ2-3	-	TRBV7-9	TRBD2	TGTGCCAGCAGCTTGGGACTAGCGGGAGATACGCAGTATTTT	CASSLGLAGDTQYF
TRBJ2-1	-	TRBV20-1	TRBD2	TGCAGTGCTAGTGTTGCGGGAGGGGGAGCTAATGAGCAGTTCTTC	CSASVAGGGANEQFF
TRBJ1-1	-	TRBV25-1	TRBD1	TGTGCCAGCAGTGAAGGGACAGGGAACACTGAAGCTTTCTTT	CASSEGTGNTEAFF
TRBJ1-1	-	TRBV7-2	-	TGTGCCAGCAGCTTAGGCCCCTGGAGGGCGGGCACTGAAGCTTTCTTT	CASSLGPWRAGTEAFF
TRBJ1-3	-	TRBV3-1/TRBV3-2	-	TGTGCCAGCAGCCAAGTTCCGCGGAGGGCCATATATTTT	CASSQVPRRAIYF
TRBJ2-1	-	TRBV4-1	TRBD1	TGCGCCAGCAGCCAAGGTTACGGGGACAGGGTGAATGAGCAGTTCTTC	CASSQGYGDRVNEQFF
TRBJ2-2	once	TRBV5-6	TRBD1	TGTGCCAGCAGCTTGCTAGGGGGCGACACCGGGGAGCTGTTTTTT	CASSLLGGDTGELFF
TRBJ2-1	-	TRBV4-3	TRBD2	TGCGCCAGCAGCCAAGGGGCTAGCGGGGTACTTAGCTCCTACAATGAGCAGTTCTTC	CASSQGASGVLSSYNEQFF
TRBJ1-2	-	TRBV11-2	TRBD1	TGTGCCAGCAGCCCAAAGACAGGGGTGGAAAACTATGGCTACACCTTC	CASSPKTGVENYGYTF
TRBJ2-1	-	TRBV7-9	TRBD2	TGTGCCAGCAGCTTAGTACTAGCGGGAAAAAATGAGCAGTTCTTC	CASSLVLAGKNEQFF
TRBJ1-2	-	TRBV4-2	-	TGTGCCAGCAGCCAAGGGGACACTATGGGGAATAACTATGGCTACACCTTC	CASSQGDTMGNNYGYTF
TRBJ1-2	-	TRBV10-3	-	TGTGCCACCTTCGTAGGGGGTGGCTATGGCTACACCTTC	CATFVGGGYGYTF
TRBJ1-1	-	TRBV2	-	TGTGCCAGCAGATCCCCGGGACAATGGGACACTGAAGCTTTCTTT	CASRSPGQWDTEAFF
TRBJ1-2	-	TRBV6-5	TRBD1	TGTGCCAGCAGGCGGCCGGCAGGGGGAGACGGCTACACCTTC	CASRRPAGGDGYTF
TRBJ2-1	many	TRBV30	-	TGTGCCTGGAGTGTAACAGGGTACAATGAGCAGTTCTTC	CAWSVTGYNEQFF
TRBJ2-3	-	TRBV13	-	TGTGCCAGCAGCCCACGCGCTAGCACAGATACGCAGTATTTT	CASSPRASTDTQYF
TRBJ1-3	once	TRBV7-2	TRBD1	TGTGCCAGCAGCACAGGGGCGACTGGAAACACCATATATTTT	CASSTGATGNTIYF
TRBJ2-1	few	TRBV18	TRBD2	TGTGCCACCTCGGGAGGGATCTACAATGAGCAGTTCTTC	CATSGGIYNEQFF
TRBJ2-5	-	TRBV11-2	-	TGTGCCAGCAGCTTAGATCAGGGCAGGGGAGAGACCCAGTACTTC	CASSLDQGRGETQYF
TRBJ2-7	-	TRBV7-2	TRBD2	TGTGCCAGCAGCGCCCAACTAGCGGGACCCTACGAGCAGTACTTC	CASSAQLAGPYEQYF
TRBJ2-2	few	TRBV6-4	TRBD1	TGTGCCAGCAGTGACAGGACAGGGGCCACCGGGGAGCTGTTTTTT	CASSDRTGATGELFF
TRBJ2-1	-	TRBV29-1	TRBD1	TGCAGCGTAGTCGGGACAGTTAGGGGTGAGCAGTTCTTC	CSVVGTVRGEQFF
TRBJ2-7	-	TRBV2	-	TGTGCCAGCAGCATCTTAGGCTCAGGGTCCTACGAGCAGTACTTC	CASSILGSGSYEQYF
TRBJ1-2	-	TRBV11-2	-	TGTGCCAGCAGCTTGGGCATTTCTGTAGACGACTACACCTTC	CASSLGISVDDYTF
TRBJ2-7	-	TRBV6-1	TRBD2	TGTGCCAGCAGTGAAGGGCTAGCGGTCGACTACGAGCAGTACTTC	CASSEGLAVDYEQYF